The 21 T cell receptor beta chains given below trace back to one sample, sequenced in a study of PD-L1 blockade in urothelial cancer. Sequencing used immunoSEQ multiplex PCR; TCRdb keeps in-frame clones, though not all of them. The table records 75,000 to 90,000 clones, 82% of them present only once. Sequencing used PBMCs, obtained around atezolizumab (anti-PD-L1) treatment. These receptors came from a man between 70 and 80 years old with urothelial cancer.

This chain uses TRBV5-1 with TRBJ1-6; 7 bases agree with TRBD1. V lost 4 bases and J lost 7; bases outside the gene matches: 8. From germline, CDR1 is SGHRS and CDR2 YFSETQ. CDR3 length equals 15 residues. The CDR3 sequence is CASSDGSGGNSPLHF. The DNA for the CDR3 is TGCGCCAGCAGCGATGGGTCAGGGGGGAATTCACCCCTCCACTTT.

The chain links TRBV19 to TRBJ2-7; TRBD1 is a possible D gene (5 bases). Germline V gives CDR1 LNHDA, CDR2 SQIVND (reference sequence). The CDR3 sequence is 15 residues long. V dropped 0 bases and J dropped 5 bases, with 14 bases sitting between them. The CDR3 is CASSIDVRTIDEQYF. CDR3 coding DNA: TGTGCCAGTAGTATAGATGTCAGGACAATTGACGAGCAGTACTTC. The full variable domain, rest sourced from reference TRBV19 and TRBJ2-7, is DGGITQSPKYLFRKEGQNVTLSCEQNLNHDAMYWYRQDPGQGLRLIYYSQIVNDFQKGDIAEGYSVSREKKESFPLTVTSAQKNPTAFYLCASSIDVRTIDEQYFGPGTRLTVT.

The chain is built from TRBV5-4 and TRBJ2-7, with TRBD1 as a possible D gene (6 bases). The ends were cut back, 5 bases at V and 1 base at J, with 16 bases in the middle. From germline, CDR1 is SGHNT and CDR2 YYREEE (reference sequence). The CDR3 consists of 15 residues. This CDR3 is CASSPGQIFSYEQYF. In DNA form, the CDR3 reads TGTGCCAGCAGTCCGGGACAAATATTTTCCTACGAGCAGTACTTC.

V usage is TRBV4-2 and J usage is TRBJ1-1; D is unresolved. Germline values: CDR1 LGHNA, CDR2 YNFKEQ. Trimming stripped 1 base from V and 3 bases from J, with 6 bases between. There are 13 residues in the CDR3. The CDR3 DNA reads TGTGCCAGCAGCCAAGTGGGAGACACTGAAGCTTTCTTT. This sequence encodes CASSQVGDTEAFF.

This clone was counted a few times. This sequence joins TRBV7-9 and TRBJ1-1; 11 bases are shared with TRBD1. The CDR3 is made up of 14 amino acids. J lost 11 bases, V lost 5 bases, and 10 bases had no gene match. Germline V gives CDR1 SEHNR, CDR2 FQNEAQ (reference sequence). In DNA form, the CDR3 reads TGTGCCAGCAGCCTCCAGAGCGGACAGGGGGCGGCTTTCTTT. Translating gives CASSLQSGQGAAFF.

This clone showed up just a few times. The chain employs TRBV19 and TRBJ1-3, with 7 positions matching TRBD1. Per germline, CDR1 LNHDA and CDR2 SQIVND (reference sequence). This CDR3 has 13 amino acids. V lost 5 bases to trimming and J lost 5 bases; unmatched junction nucleotides: 3. CDR3 residues: CASSRDSRNTIYF. CDR3 nucleotide sequence: TGTGCCAGTAGTCGGGACAGTCGAAACACCATATATTTT.

The chain employs TRBV6-1 and TRBJ2-7; no clear D gene. V shed 5 bases and J shed 7 bases, with 21 bases lying between them. The CDR3 is 15 residues long. CDR1 is MNHNS, CDR2 SASEGT, per germline. CDR3 sequence reads: CASSSLQGSLEEQYF. CDR3 bases: TGTGCCAGCAGTTCCCTCCAAGGCAGTCTGGAGGAGCAGTACTTC.

This clone is a singleton in its sample. The rearrangement joins TRBV9 to TRBJ2-4; D is unresolved. Germline V CDR1 and CDR2: SGDLS, YYNGEE. The V end lost 2 bases, the J end lost 10 bases, and 13 bases lay between the germline ends. The CDR3 extends over 13 amino acids. CDR3 sequence reads: CASSVTDDGIQYF. CDR3 in DNA: TGTGCCAGCAGCGTCACAGATGATGGAATTCAGTACTTC.

CDR3 in DNA: TGTGCCAGCAAACAGCGGGAGGCCGACTACAATGAGCAGTTCTTC. Amino acids: CASKQREADYNEQFF. The chain uses TRBV7-8 and TRBJ2-1; 9 bases fit TRBD2. From germline, CDR1 is SGHVS and CDR2 FQNEAQ. The CDR3 covers 15 residues. Germline trimming cut 7 bases from V and 3 bases from J; bases unmatched to any gene: 7.

The chain combines TRBV10-3 with TRBJ2-3; D gene ambiguous. With 7 bases removed from V and 2 bases from J, the gap between germline ends came to 16 bases. Germline lookup yields CDR1 ENHRY and CDR2 SYGVKD. The CDR3 is 15 residues long. The CDR3: CAITVNGQPTDTQYF. The DNA of the CDR3 is TGTGCCATCACCGTGAATGGGCAACCCACAGATACGCAGTATTTT.

This clone was seen just once. This rearrangement joins TRBV9 to TRBJ1-2; no firm D call. There are 13 residues in the CDR3. Germline CDR1 and CDR2: SGDLS and YYNGEE. V was clipped by 2 bases and J by 3 bases, with 8 bases between them. The CDR3 loop reads CASSVGVDYGYTF. CDR3 nucleotide sequence: TGTGCCAGCAGCGTCGGGGTGGACTATGGCTACACCTTC.

The V call is TRBV11-3, the J call TRBJ2-3, with 10 bases matching TRBD2. This CDR3 spans 19 amino acids. Germline values: CDR1 SGHNT, CDR2 YENEEA. J gave up 1 base and V 6 bases, and 16 bases lay outside the gene matches. The CDR3 sequence: CASSFYGPGTSVGTDTQYF. DNA of the CDR3: TGTGCCAGCAGTTTTTACGGCCCCGGGACTAGCGTGGGCACAGATACGCAGTATTTT.

This clone was seen more than once but under ten times. The chain employs TRBV19 and TRBJ1-5, with a tentative D call TRBD1 (5 bases). Germline V gene data show CDR1 as LNHDA and CDR2 as SQIVND (reference sequence). The V end lost 7 bases, the J end lost 1 base, and 11 bases lay between the germline ends. This CDR3 has 14 amino acids. CDR3 coding DNA: TGTGCCAGTAATGTCGGGGGGAGCAATCAGCCCCAGCATTTT. It codes for CASNVGGSNQPQHF.

The chain recombines TRBV10-2 with TRBJ1-5; tentatively, D is TRBD1 (6 bases). Germline V gene data show CDR1 as WSHSY and CDR2 as SAAADI. The germline V and J ends were trimmed by 4 bases and 7 bases, with 11 bases remaining between them. The CDR3 spans 13 residues. Here the CDR3 DNA reads TGCGCCAGCAGTGGGGCGGGGGGCCAGCCCCAGCATTTT. Protein product: CASSGAGGQPQHF.

The chain carries TRBV7-2 and TRBJ1-5; weak D call: TRBD1 (5 bases). CDR1 and CDR2 (germline): SGHTA, FQGNSA. The CDR3 extends over 16 amino acids. V lost 7 bases, J lost 2 bases, and 18 bases lay in between. The CDR3 here is CASTREGRAGNQPQHF. DNA for the CDR3: TGTGCCAGCACCCGGGAGGGCAGGGCCGGCAATCAGCCCCAGCATTTT. Based on the CDR3 plus reference TRBV7-2 and TRBJ1-5, the full variable domain is GAGVSQSPSNKVTEKGKDVELRCDPISGHTALYWYRQSLGQGLEFLIYFQGNSAPDKSGLPSDRFSAERTGGSVSTLTIQRTQQEDSAVYLCASTREGRAGNQPQHFGDGTRLSIL.

The V and J genes are TRBV6-5 and TRBJ2-3; perhaps TRBD2 as D (6 bases). CDR3 length: 15 residues. Trimming shortened V by 0 bases and J by 3 bases, and 10 bases separated the two germline ends. The germline CDR1 and CDR2 sequences are MNHEY and SVGAGI. CDR3 sequence: CASSYSGLKTDTQYF. The CDR3 DNA follows: TGTGCCAGCAGTTACTCGGGACTGAAAACAGATACGCAGTATTTT.

The chain uses TRBV5-1 and TRBJ1-4; TRBD1 agrees at 7 bases. This CDR3 is built from 14 residues. V dropped 3 bases and J dropped 5; count of bases not matched to a gene: 4. Germline V CDR1 and CDR2: SGHRS, YFSETQ. The CDR3 region has the DNA TGCGCCAGCAGCTGGGGGACAGACAATGAAAAACTGTTTTTT. Protein: CASSWGTDNEKLFF. Full variable domain (missing parts from reference TRBV5-1 and TRBJ1-4): KAGVTQTPRYLIKTRGQQVTLSCSPISGHRSVSWYQQTPGQGLQFLFEYFSETQRNKGNFPGRFSGRQFSNSRSEMNVSTLELGDSALYLCASSWGTDNEKLFFGSGTQLSVL.

The chain employs TRBV2 and TRBJ1-3; tentative D call: TRBD1 (5 bases). V was trimmed by 4 bases and J by 0 bases, leaving 22 bases between them. The CDR3 extends over 19 amino acids. Per germline, CDR1 SNHLY and CDR2 FYNNEI. DNA for the CDR3: TGTGCCAGCAGTGCCTCACCCTGGGGAGGGGTCCCCTCTGGAAACACCATATATTTT. Encoded protein: CASSASPWGGVPSGNTIYF. Complete variable domain (other parts from reference TRBV2 and TRBJ1-3): EPEVTQTPSHQVTQMGQEVILRCVPISNHLYFYWYRQILGQKVEFLVSFYNNEISEKSEIFDDQFSVERPDGSNFTLKIRSTKLEDSAMYFCASSASPWGGVPSGNTIYFGEGSWLTVV.

The chain couples TRBV2 to TRBJ1-6; unclear D gene. Between the trimmed V and J ends, which lost 5 bases and 7 bases, there was a span of 15 bases. The CDR3 extends over 15 amino acids. The germline CDR1 and CDR2 sequences are SNHLY and FYNNEI. CDR3 coding DNA: TGTGCCAGCAGTCCGGATCGCGGGCAAAATTCACCCCTCCACTTT. Translation gives CASSPDRGQNSPLHF.

This rearrangement joins TRBV6-6 to TRBJ2-1, with a possible D match to TRBD2 (5 bases). The CDR3 totals 13 residues. The V and J ends lost 7 bases and 5 bases respectively, with 12 bases between them. CDR1 and CDR2 from the germline V gene are MNHNY and SVGAGI (reference sequence). CDR3 loop: CASTERLHNEQFF. The DNA of the CDR3 is TGTGCCAGCACCGAGCGACTACACAATGAGCAGTTCTTC.

This clone was recorded once. This chain uses TRBV19 with TRBJ2-5; D gene unclear. V was trimmed by 7 bases and J by 0 bases, leaving 9 bases between them. The CDR3 runs to 13 residues. Germline V lookup: CDR1 LNHDA, CDR2 SQIVND (reference sequence). In DNA, the CDR3 is TGTGCCAGTACCCAGACACACCAAGAGACCCAGTACTTC. Residues: CASTQTHQETQYF.